A single sample is the source of the 22 T cell receptor beta chains below, sequenced in a study of control samples from healthy donors and cancer patients. Data came from immunoSEQ multiplex PCR; TCRdb stores just in-frame clones and leaves some out. The sample has roughly 100,000 clones, roughly 85% seen once; the top ten hold about 12%. The specimen sequenced was blood. The receptors originated from a woman aged 45 to 65 in good health.

V is TRBV4-2 and J is TRBJ2-7; D is possibly TRBD1 (6 bases). The CDR3 spans 15 residues. Germline V gives CDR1 LGHNA, CDR2 YNFKEQ. Trimming left V 1 base short and J 4 bases short, with 14 bases between. The CDR3 loop reads CASSQGETGSYEQYF. DNA of the CDR3: TGTGCCAGCAGCCAAGGAGAGACAGGTTCATACGAGCAGTACTTC.

The chain carries TRBV12-3 or TRBV12-4 and TRBJ1-3; D call uncertain. Between the trimmed V and J ends, which lost 6 bases and 1 base, there was a span of 7 bases. The CDR3 is made up of 13 amino acids. This CDR3 is CASSLPSGNTIYF. CDR3 coding DNA: TGTGCCAGCAGCCTGCCTTCTGGAAACACCATATATTTT.

This rearrangement joins TRBV12-3 or TRBV12-4 to TRBJ1-6; no definite D call. The length of the CDR3 is 13 residues. Trimming cost V 6 bases and J 5 bases, with 8 bases left between them. The CDR3 reads CASSLTDNSPLHF. The CDR3 bases are TGTGCCAGCAGCTTAACCGATAATTCACCCCTCCACTTT.

CDR3 sequence: CASNQGPNSPLHF. For the CDR3, the DNA is TGTGCCAGCAACCAGGGACCTAATTCACCCCTCCACTTT. The V gene is TRBV6-5, the J gene TRBJ1-6; D is perhaps TRBD1 (5 bases). Looked up from germline, CDR1 is MNHEY and CDR2 is SVGAGI. Trimming removed 7 bases at V and 6 bases at J, with 10 bases between. The CDR3 spans 13 residues.

This chain uses TRBV29-1 with TRBJ2-1; D might be TRBD1 or TRBD2, each matching 5 bases. This CDR3 has 13 residues. Per germline, CDR1 SQVTM and CDR2 ANQGSEA. V gave up 5 bases and J gave up 3 bases, with 11 bases separating them. CDR3 DNA sequence: TGCAGCGTTAGGTGGGGGTTCTACAATGAGCAGTTCTTC. Amino acid sequence: CSVRWGFYNEQFF.

The chain combines TRBV5-4 with TRBJ1-2, with D maybe TRBD1 (6 bases). Trimming removed 3 bases at V and 4 bases at J, with 16 bases between. The length of the CDR3 is 15 residues. The germline gives CDR1 SGHNT, CDR2 YYREEE (reference sequence). The CDR3 protein is CASSSSGGYGYGYTF. In DNA, the CDR3 is TGTGCCAGCAGCTCCTCGGGGGGCTATGGCTATGGCTACACCTTC.

The gene calls are TRBV15 and TRBJ1-1, with D hard to call. Germline V gives CDR1 LNHNV, CDR2 YYDKDF (reference sequence). This CDR3 spans 13 amino acids. Trimming shortened V by 5 bases and J by 3 bases, and 10 bases separated the two germline ends. The CDR3 here is CATSRKGDTEAFF. The DNA of the CDR3 is TGTGCCACCAGCCGAAAAGGAGACACTGAAGCTTTCTTT.

The chain links TRBV18 to TRBJ2-2; no reliable D call. Trimming took 0 bases from V and 4 from J, leaving 6 bases between them. The germline CDR1 and CDR2 sequences are KGHSH and LQKENI. The CDR3 extends over 14 amino acids. CDR3 in amino acids: CASSPPGSTGELFF. DNA of the CDR3: TGTGCCAGCTCACCACCGGGGTCCACCGGGGAGCTGTTTTTT.

V gene TRBV30 combines with J gene TRBJ2-7; D perhaps matches TRBD1 (6 bases). CDR1 and CDR2 (germline): GTSNPN, SVGIG (reference sequence). The V gene lost 0 bases and the J gene lost 1 base, with 10 bases spanning the gap. The CDR3 covers 14 residues. The CDR3 bases are TGTGCCTGGAGTGTCGGACAGCCTTCCTACGAGCAGTACTTC. Its protein product is CAWSVGQPSYEQYF.

The chain's CDR3 is CASSHRLADYEQYF. CDR3 in DNA: TGTGCCAGCAGCCACCGGCTAGCAGACTACGAGCAGTACTTC. The J gene is TRBJ2-7, the V gene TRBV3-1 (or the pseudogene TRBV3-2), with a weak D call TRBD2 (5 bases). V lost 3 bases and J 3 bases, leaving 12 bases between the germline ends. The germline gives CDR1 LGHDT, CDR2 YNNKEL (reference sequence). There are 14 residues in the CDR3.

As concerns this clone: Other DNA sequences from this sample encode an identical CDR3 as well. The CDR3 DNA follows: TGCGCCAGCAGCTTGGGTGGGGGCGAAGAGACCCAGTACTTC. As protein: CASSLGGGEETQYF. This sequence joins TRBV5-1 and TRBJ2-5; D may be TRBD1 (6 bases). From germline, CDR1 is SGHRS and CDR2 YFSETQ. The ends were cut back, 0 bases at V and 3 bases at J, with 9 bases in the middle. This CDR3 contains 14 residues.

V is TRBV19 and J is TRBJ1-3; D remains ambiguous. The CDR3 is made up of 13 amino acids. V was clipped by 2 bases and J by 3 bases, with 5 bases between them. Germline assignment: CDR1 LNHDA and CDR2 SQIVND (reference sequence). The CDR3 is CASSITNGNTIYF. As DNA, the CDR3 is TGTGCCAGTAGTATAACTAATGGAAACACCATATATTTT.

This clone has only one observation. Relative to the germline gene, one junction end is altered; a read error may explain this. The CDR3 is CASSPGTGGSGELLF. The CDR3 DNA reads TGCGCCAGCAGCCCCGGGACAGGGGGCTCCGGGGAGCTGCTTTTT. V gene TRBV4-1 combines with J gene TRBJ2-2, with 12 bases matching TRBD1. The CDR3 spans 15 residues. Germline V lookup: CDR1 MGHRA, CDR2 YSYEKL.

This clone was counted a few times. This chain connects TRBV7-2 to TRBJ1-5; no clear D. Germline V lookup: CDR1 SGHTA, CDR2 FQGNSA. This CDR3 contains 11 residues. The V and J ends lost 2 bases and 9 bases respectively, with 5 bases between them. This CDR3 reads CASSLTGPQHF. CDR3 nucleotide sequence: TGTGCCAGCAGCTTAACGGGGCCCCAGCATTTT.

The V call is TRBV7-6, the J call TRBJ2-1; D could derive from TRBD1 or TRBD2 (5 bases each). Germline V gene data show CDR1 as SGHVS and CDR2 as FNYEAQ. Deletions cut 2 bases from V and 10 bases from J, with 9 bases between. CDR3 length: 12 amino acids. Here the CDR3 reads CASSLREGEQFF. As DNA, the CDR3 is TGTGCCAGCAGCTTAAGAGAGGGGGAGCAGTTCTTC.

The genes are TRBV9 and TRBJ2-1, with 8 bases that match TRBD2. This CDR3 has 15 residues. Germline V gene sequence: CDR1 SGDLS, CDR2 YYNGEE. V shed 4 bases and J 4 bases; nucleotides not matched to a gene: 7. The DNA of the CDR3 is TGTGCCAGCAGCCCAACGGGACTAGATTACAATGAGCAGTTCTTC. This gives the protein CASSPTGLDYNEQFF.

This clone showed up just once. This sequence joins TRBV29-1 and TRBJ1-1, with 7 bases identical to TRBD1. J was trimmed by 5 bases and V by 4 bases; bases with no gene match: 4. Germline V gene lookup returns CDR1 SQVTM and CDR2 ANQGSEA. This CDR3 is built from 12 residues. As DNA, the CDR3 is TGCAGCGTTGCCAGGGGGGGGACTGAAGCTTTCTTT. It codes for CSVARGGTEAFF.

This sequence joins TRBV28 and TRBJ1-1; D remains unclear. Deletions cut 6 bases from V and 6 bases from J, with 5 bases between. The CDR3 is 10 residues long. CDR1 and CDR2 from the germline V gene are MDHEN and SYDVKM. The CDR3 DNA follows: TGTGCCAGCAGGGGATCTGAAGCTTTCTTT. Translating gives CASRGSEAFF.

The chain employs TRBV6-2 or TRBV6-3 and TRBJ1-1; possibly TRBD1 for D (6 bases). The CDR3 spans 15 residues. In germline, CDR1 is MNHEY, CDR2 SVGEGT. The V end was cut by 2 bases, the J end by 5 bases, with 15 bases between. CDR3 sequence reads: CASSYRGAGKTEAFF. The CDR3 DNA follows: TGTGCCAGCAGTTACAGGGGGGCAGGAAAAACTGAAGCTTTCTTT.

Concerning this clone itself: Other DNA sequences of this sample code for an identical CDR3. The chain links TRBV7-3 to TRBJ1-1; the D is unclear. Germline V CDR1 and CDR2: SGHTA, FQGTGA. Trimming took off 3 bases at V and 2 bases at J, with 7 bases between the two ends. The CDR3 is made up of 13 amino acids. The CDR3 sequence: CASSFGPNTEAFF. CDR3 DNA sequence: TGTGCCAGCAGCTTCGGCCCAAACACTGAAGCTTTCTTT.

A few counts support this clone. This chain joins TRBV6-5 and TRBJ2-7; TRBD1 is a possible D gene (5 bases). The CDR3 consists of 13 residues. Looked up from germline, CDR1 is MNHEY and CDR2 is SVGAGI. Trimming shortened V by 7 bases and J by 2 bases, and 12 bases separated the two germline ends. In DNA form, the CDR3 reads TGTGCCAGCATGTACAGGCCTCCCTACGAGCAGTACTTC. This encodes CASMYRPPYEQYF.

The rearrangement uses TRBV7-2 and TRBJ2-2, with D possibly matching TRBD1 (5 bases). Per germline, CDR1 SGHTA and CDR2 FQGNSA. V shed 0 bases and J shed 3 bases, with 8 bases lying between them. The length of the CDR3 is 15 residues. CDR3 sequence reads: CASSLATVYTGELFF. DNA for the CDR3: TGTGCCAGCAGCTTAGCGACAGTATACACCGGGGAGCTGTTTTTT.